What follows are 7 T cell receptor beta chains derived from one specimen sequenced in a study of cytomegalovirus exposure and HLA in healthy donors. Researchers ran the PCR with 60 Vbeta and 13 Jbeta primers. The protocol was immunoSEQ multiplex PCR, while the TCRdb copy is restricted to in-frame clones and leaves out a portion. This table has fewer than 45,000 clones, 60% to 75% appearing once. Sequencing was done on a sample of PBMCs. The receptors shown here come from a man aged 40-49 years in good health and CMV-seronegative.

This clone turned up a few times. V is TRBV28 and J is TRBJ1-2; tentative D call: TRBD1 (5 bases). Trimming shortened V by 2 bases and J by 4 bases, and 14 bases separated the two germline ends. The germline V gene encodes CDR1 MDHEN and CDR2 SYDVKM. There are 15 residues in the CDR3. CDR3 nucleotide sequence: TGTGCCAGCAGTTTAGGCGGGGGAGACTCCTATGGCTACACCTTC. Translation gives CASSLGGGDSYGYTF.

The V gene is TRBV5-4, the J gene TRBJ2-1, with 11 bases aligning to TRBD2. Germline V gene data show CDR1 as SGHNT and CDR2 as YYREEE (reference sequence). The CDR3 has 16 amino acids. The V gene end was trimmed by 4 bases and the J gene end by 6 bases; junction bases not matched to a gene: 9. CDR3 protein: CASSHGPSGGLNEQFF. In DNA form, the CDR3 reads TGTGCCAGCAGCCACGGGCCTAGCGGGGGGCTCAATGAGCAGTTCTTC. The full variable domain, rest sourced from reference TRBV5-4 and TRBJ2-1, is ETGVTQSPTHLIKTRGQQVTLRCSSQSGHNTVSWYQQALGQGPQFIFQYYREEENGRGNFPPRFSGLQFPNYSSELNVNALELDDSALYLCASSHGPSGGLNEQFFGPGTRLTVL.

The genes are TRBV30 and TRBJ2-2, with unresolved D. Germline lookup yields CDR1 GTSNPN and CDR2 SVGIG (reference sequence). CDR3 size: 13 residues. Trimming left V 0 bases short and J 5 bases short, with 7 bases between. The CDR3 loop is CAWSVRATGELFF. The CDR3 coding sequence is TGTGCCTGGAGTGTACGAGCAACCGGGGAGCTGTTTTTT.

The chain has TRBV19 and TRBJ2-1; TRBD2 matches 9 bases. This CDR3 has 15 amino acids. V lost 5 bases to trimming and J lost 5 bases; unmatched junction nucleotides: 7. The germline V gene encodes CDR1 LNHDA and CDR2 SQIVND (reference sequence). CDR3 sequence (DNA): TGTGCCAGTAGTCCCCTAGCGGGGACGAACAATGAGCAGTTCTTC. Protein sequence: CASSPLAGTNNEQFF.

The rearrangement joins TRBV5-4 to TRBJ2-1, with 8 bases matching TRBD1. The CDR3 totals 15 residues. The germline CDR1 and CDR2 sequences are SGHNT and YYREEE (reference sequence). J gave up 2 bases and V 0 bases, and 1 base lay outside the gene matches. The CDR3 sequence: CASSLETGAYNEQFF. CDR3 sequence (DNA): TGTGCCAGCAGCTTGGAGACAGGGGCCTACAATGAGCAGTTCTTC.

This chain links TRBV5-1 with TRBJ1-1; TRBD1 agrees at 10 bases. CDR1 is SGHRS and CDR2 is YFSETQ in the germline V gene. The CDR3 contains 15 residues. V was pared by 4 bases and J by 5 bases, with 8 bases of the junction left unmatched. The CDR3 DNA reads TGCGCCAGCAGCCCGGGACAGGGGATGGGGACTGAAGCTTTCTTT. It specifies CASSPGQGMGTEAFF.

The rearrangement uses TRBV11-2 and TRBJ1-3; D is undetermined. This CDR3 contains 12 residues. Trimming removed 5 bases at V and 3 bases at J, with 5 bases between. Germline V gene sequence: CDR1 SGHAT, CDR2 FQNNGV. DNA of the CDR3: TGTGCCAGCAGCCCGAGTGGAAACACCATATATTTT. This gives the protein CASSPSGNTIYF.